This passage covers 10 T cell receptor beta chains from one sample sequenced in a study of T cell repertoires in cytomegalovirus infection. TCRdb ran MiXCR on the reads and lists one entry per CDR3 protein. Among some 180,000 distinct CDR3 sequences listed, more than 9% were seen once. The sample was PBMCs. Source of these receptors: a human donor in good health (CMV status not recorded). Some clones in this sample may be carry-over from other donors' samples.

This clonotype was counted at least ten times. The chain uses TRBV27 and TRBJ1-2, with 9 positions matching TRBD1. V lost 3 bases and J lost 4; bases outside the gene matches: 15. CDR1 and CDR2 from the germline V gene are MNHEY and SMNVEV (reference sequence). The CDR3 runs 18 residues. The CDR3 spells CASSLYPGQGRGTYGYTF. The CDR3, as DNA: TGTGCCAGCAGTTTGTACCCGGGACAGGGCAGGGGGACCTATGGCTACACCTTC.

The table lists this clonotype with a few counts. The V call is TRBV5-1, the J call TRBJ2-5, with 14 bases lining up with TRBD2. J lost 5 bases, V lost 4 bases, and 7 bases had no gene match. CDR3 length equals 16 residues. The V gene's germline CDR1 is SGHRS and CDR2 YFSETQ. The CDR3 DNA follows: TGCGCCAGCAGCAAAGGGACTAGCGGGAGAGAGGAGACCCAGTACTTC. Translation: CASSKGTSGREETQYF.

The chain combines TRBV7-9 with TRBJ2-3, with 7 nucleotides matching TRBD2. Germline loops: CDR1 SEHNR, CDR2 FQNEAQ (reference sequence). The CDR3 is 16 residues long. V was pared by 3 bases and J by 5 bases, with 11 bases of the junction left unmatched. CDR3 DNA: TGTGCCAGCAGCTTCCTACAGGCGGGGGAGGAAGATACGCAGTATTTT. Amino acid sequence: CASSFLQAGEEDTQYF.

The chain uses TRBV28 and TRBJ2-3; 11 bases fit TRBD2. The length of the CDR3 is 17 residues. J lost 4 bases, V lost 2 bases, and 8 bases had no gene match. Germline V gene data show CDR1 as MDHEN and CDR2 as SYDVKM. DNA for the CDR3: TGTGCCAGCAGTTTAGAACTAGCGGGAGCTAAGGCAGATACGCAGTATTTT. Amino acid sequence: CASSLELAGAKADTQYF. Together with reference TRBV28 and TRBJ2-3, the CDR3 gives the full variable domain: DVKVTQSSRYLVKRTGEKVFLECVQDMDHENMFWYRQDPGLGLRLIYFSYDVKMKEKGDIPEGYSVSREKKERFSLILESASTNQTSMYLCASSLELAGAKADTQYFGPGTRLTVL.

This sequence joins TRBV7-9 and TRBJ2-7; D is perhaps TRBD1 (5 bases). The CDR3 is 12 amino acids. The germline gives CDR1 SEHNR, CDR2 FQNEAQ (reference sequence). V was shortened by 3 bases and J by 8 bases, with 11 bases between the two germline ends. The CDR3 reads CASSLDNGQQYF. In DNA, the CDR3 is TGTGCCAGCAGCTTGGACAACGGGCAGCAGTACTTC.

In its sample, this clonotype was seen a few times. The rearrangement uses TRBV20-1 and TRBJ2-3; 12 bases agree with TRBD2. Germline CDR1 DFQATT, CDR2 SNEGSKA (reference sequence). The CDR3 spans 16 residues. CDR3 region: CRGLAGGPSQSDTQYF. The CDR3 coding sequence is TGCAGGGGGCTAGCGGGAGGGCCCTCCCAATCAGATACGCAGTATTTT.

Ten or more counts support this clonotype. The V and J genes are TRBV7-2 and TRBJ2-1, with 7 bases lining up with TRBD2. CDR1 and CDR2 from the germline V gene are SGHTA and FQGNSA. V was pared by 4 bases and J by 7 bases, with 10 bases of the junction left unmatched. The CDR3 has 15 amino acids. This CDR3 is CASSSQSGMGNEQFF. The CDR3 coding sequence is TGTGCCAGCAGCTCCCAGAGCGGGATGGGGAATGAGCAGTTCTTC.

This clonotype came up many times. The rearrangement links TRBV7-2 to TRBJ1-4; tentative D call: TRBD1 (5 bases). The CDR3 sequence is 12 residues long. Trimming cost V 3 bases and J 7 bases, with 6 bases left between them. Per the germline V gene, CDR1 is SGHTA and CDR2 is FQGNSA. The CDR3 region is CASSFRAEKLFF. The CDR3 DNA is TGTGCCAGCAGCTTCAGGGCTGAAAAACTGTTTTTT.

The chain uses TRBV20-1 and TRBJ2-3; TRBD2 aligns across 8 bases. This CDR3 is 15 amino acids long. J lost 2 bases, V lost 2 bases, and 6 bases had no gene match. Looked up from germline, CDR1 is DFQATT and CDR2 is SNEGSKA (reference sequence). The CDR3 DNA reads TGCAGTGCTAGAAATAGCGGGGCCTACACAGATACGCAGTATTTT. Encoded protein: CSARNSGAYTDTQYF.

The CDR3 protein is CASSVGPIYNEQFF. The CDR3 DNA sequence: TGTGCCAGCAGCGTAGGCCCGATTTACAATGAGCAGTTCTTC. The chain links TRBV9 to TRBJ2-1, with D unresolved. The V gene's germline CDR1 is SGDLS and CDR2 YYNGEE. Trimming pared 0 bases from V and 4 bases from J, leaving 8 bases between. This CDR3 comprises 14 residues.